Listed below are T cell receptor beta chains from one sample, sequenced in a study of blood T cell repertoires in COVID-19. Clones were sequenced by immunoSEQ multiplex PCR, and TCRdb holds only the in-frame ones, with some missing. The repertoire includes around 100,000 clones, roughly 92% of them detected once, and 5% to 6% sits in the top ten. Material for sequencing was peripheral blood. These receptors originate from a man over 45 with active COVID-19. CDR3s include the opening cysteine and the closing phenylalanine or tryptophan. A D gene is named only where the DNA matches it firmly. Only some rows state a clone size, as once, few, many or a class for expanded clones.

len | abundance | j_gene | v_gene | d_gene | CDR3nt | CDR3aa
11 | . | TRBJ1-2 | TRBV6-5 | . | TGTGCCAGCACTTTTACAGGGAGCTACACCTTC | CASTFTGSYTF
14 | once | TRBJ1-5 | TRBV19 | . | TGTGCCAGTAGTATAGTGAGCAACGATCAGCCCCAGCATTTT | CASSIVSNDQPQHF
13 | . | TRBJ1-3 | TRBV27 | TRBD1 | TGTGCCAGCAGAGGGACAGCAAGAAACACCATATATTTT | CASRGTARNTIYF
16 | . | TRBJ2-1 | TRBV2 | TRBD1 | TGTGCCAGCAGTGCCCCCGGACAGGGGAAAGACAATGAGCAGTTCTTC | CASSAPGQGKDNEQFF
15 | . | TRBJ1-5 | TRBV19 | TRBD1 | TGTGCCAGTAGCCCGGACAGGGGGTCGTTTCAGCCCCAGCATTTT | CASSPDRGSFQPQHF
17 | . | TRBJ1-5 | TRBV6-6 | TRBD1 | TGTGCCAGCAGTCCTGCTCGGGACAGGGGCTCAAATCAGCCCCAGCATTTT | CASSPARDRGSNQPQHF
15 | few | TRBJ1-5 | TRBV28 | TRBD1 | TGTGCCAGCAGTTCCTCCGGGACAGGATATCAGCCCCAGCATTTT | CASSSSGTGYQPQHF
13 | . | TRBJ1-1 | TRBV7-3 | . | TGTGCCAGCAGCTTTTCAGGGGCAGCTGAAGCTTTCTTT | CASSFSGAAEAFF
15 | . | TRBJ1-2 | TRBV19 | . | TGTGCCAGTAGTCCTGAGGTCCGAGCTAACTATGGCTACACCTTC | CASSPEVRANYGYTF
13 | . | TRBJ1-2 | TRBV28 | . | TGTGCCAGCAGTTTAGCCGGTAACTATGGCTACACCTTC | CASSLAGNYGYTF
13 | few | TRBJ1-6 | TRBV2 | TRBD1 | TGTGCCAGCCGGGACAGGGCGAATTCACCCCTCCACTTT | CASRDRANSPLHF
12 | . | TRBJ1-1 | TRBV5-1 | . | TGCGCCAGCAGCTTAGGCGACAATGAAGCTTTCTTT | CASSLGDNEAFF
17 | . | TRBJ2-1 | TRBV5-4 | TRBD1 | TGTGCCAGCAGCTCGCAACCGGGACAGGGGGCAGGGGATGAGCAGTTCTTC | CASSSQPGQGAGDEQFF
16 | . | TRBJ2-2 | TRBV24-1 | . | TGTGCCACCAGTGAAGACCGACCCGGGGGCACCGGGGAGCTGTTTTTT | CATSEDRPGGTGELFF
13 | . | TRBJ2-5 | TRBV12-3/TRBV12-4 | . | TGTGCCAGCAGTTTCCAGTACCAAGAGACCCAGTACTTC | CASSFQYQETQYF
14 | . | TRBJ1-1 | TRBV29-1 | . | TGCAGCGCTGCCCAGGGCGTTGTAGGTACTGAAGCTTTCTTT | CSAAQGVVGTEAFF
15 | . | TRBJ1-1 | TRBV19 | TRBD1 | TGTGCCAGTAGTATAGTGGGACAGGGGGCGGGTGAAGCTTTCTTT | CASSIVGQGAGEAFF
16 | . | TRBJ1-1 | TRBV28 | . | TGTGCCAGCAGTTTATCATGGGGCAGAGAGTTCACTGAAGCTTTCTTT | CASSLSWGREFTEAFF
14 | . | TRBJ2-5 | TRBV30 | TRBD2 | TGTGCCTGGACTAGCGGAGCTAGTAGTGAGACCCAGTACTTC | CAWTSGASSETQYF
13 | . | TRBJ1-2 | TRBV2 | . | TGTGCCAGCACCTGGGGCGGCCAGGGAGGCTACACCTTC | CASTWGGQGGYTF
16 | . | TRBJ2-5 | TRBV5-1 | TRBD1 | TGCGCCAGCAGCTTGGGTCCGACAGGGGAACAAGAGACCCAGTACTTC | CASSLGPTGEQETQYF
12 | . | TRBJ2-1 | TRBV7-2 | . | TGTGCCAGCAGCTTAGTGGGACAAGAGCAGTTCTTC | CASSLVGQEQFF
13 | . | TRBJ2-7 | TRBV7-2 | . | TGTGCCAGCAAACGGGGGAGCTCCTACGAGCAGTACTTC | CASKRGSSYEQYF
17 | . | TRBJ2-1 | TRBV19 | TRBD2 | TGTGCCAGTAGTGTCGGGGGGAGCGGGAGGCCTTACAATGAGCAGTTCTTC | CASSVGGSGRPYNEQFF
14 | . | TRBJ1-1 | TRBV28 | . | TGTGCCAGCAGTTTACGTCAGCGGGACGATGAAGCTTTCTTT | CASSLRQRDDEAFF
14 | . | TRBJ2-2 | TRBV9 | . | TGTGCCAGCAGCGCCCGGACAAACACCGGGGAGCTGTTTTTT | CASSARTNTGELFF
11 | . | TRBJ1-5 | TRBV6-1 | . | TGTGCCAGTGGGGGGGATCAGCCCCAGCATTTT | CASGGDQPQHF
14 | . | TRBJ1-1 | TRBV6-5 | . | TGTGCCAGCAGTTCCGGGACTCAGAACACTGAAGCTTTCTTT | CASSSGTQNTEAFF
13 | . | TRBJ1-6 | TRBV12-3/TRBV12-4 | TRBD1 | TGTGCCAGCAGTACAGGGGGCAATTCACCCCTCCACTTT | CASSTGGNSPLHF
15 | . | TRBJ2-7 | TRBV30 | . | TGTGCCTGGGAGTTCCCTTCCCTTCTGAGTGGCGAGCAGTACTTC | CAWEFPSLLSGEQYF
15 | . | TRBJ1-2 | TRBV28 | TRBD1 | TGTGCCAGCAGTTTATCCACAGGGGGATGGGATGGCTACACCTTC | CASSLSTGGWDGYTF
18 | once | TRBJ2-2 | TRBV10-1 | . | TGCGCCAGCAGTGAGTCCAGACCGGATAGACTGAACACCGGGGAGCTGTTTTTT | CASSESRPDRLNTGELFF
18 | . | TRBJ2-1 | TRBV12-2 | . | TGTGCAAGTCGCTTATACAGGGGTGGACTAGCGGGAGGTAATGAGCAGTTCTTC | CASRLYRGGLAGGNEQFF
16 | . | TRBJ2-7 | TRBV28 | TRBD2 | TGTGCCAGCAGTGATGGGACTAGTTTTCACTCCTACGAGCAGTACTTC | CASSDGTSFHSYEQYF